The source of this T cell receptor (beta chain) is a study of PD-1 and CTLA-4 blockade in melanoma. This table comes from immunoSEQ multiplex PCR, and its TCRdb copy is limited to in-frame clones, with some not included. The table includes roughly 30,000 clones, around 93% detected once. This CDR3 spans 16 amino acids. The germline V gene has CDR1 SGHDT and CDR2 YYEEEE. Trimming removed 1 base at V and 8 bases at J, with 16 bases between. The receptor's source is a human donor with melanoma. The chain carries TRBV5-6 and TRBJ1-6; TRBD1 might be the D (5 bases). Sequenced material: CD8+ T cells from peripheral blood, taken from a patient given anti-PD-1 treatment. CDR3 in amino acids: CASSLLLQGMDSPLHF. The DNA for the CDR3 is TGTGCCAGCAGCTTGCTCTTGCAGGGAATGGATTCACCCCTCCACTTT.